The 22 T cell receptor beta chains reported below all come from one sample, sequenced in a study of blood T cells in healthy people across ages. Together with a sample-barcoded 5' primer, a J-beta primer mix was included in a second PCR lasting about 6 to 11 cycles. TCRdb redid the calling of the 5' RACE reads with MiXCR, one entry per CDR3 protein. The sample carries 550,000 to 700,000 distinct CDR3 sequences, roughly a quarter recorded once. The sample comprised blood. All receptors come from a woman between 65 and 79 years old in good health.

This clonotype was detected a few times. The CDR3: CASSFAGLTSMETQYF. CDR3 in DNA: TGTGCCAGCAGCTTCGCTGGACTAACCTCAATGGAGACCCAGTACTTC. J is TRBJ2-1 and V is TRBV5-6; D perhaps matches TRBD2 (6 bases). The J call may be mistaken, given a closer DNA end match to TRBJ2-5. This CDR3 is 16 amino acids long. Germline CDR1 reads SGHDT; CDR2 reads YYEEEE.

This clonotype came up a few times. V usage is TRBV5-1 and J usage is TRBJ2-1; D is unclear. The CDR3 runs to 14 residues. Trimming cost V 5 bases and J 2 bases, with 11 bases left between them. Germline V CDR1 and CDR2: SGHRS, YFSETQ. The CDR3 region is CASRTDGTYNEQFF. The CDR3 coding sequence is TGCGCCAGCAGGACCGACGGAACCTACAATGAGCAGTTCTTC.

This clonotype turned up a few times. The chain couples TRBV9 to TRBJ1-2; the D gene is possibly TRBD1 (5 bases). The V end lost 0 bases, the J end lost 4 bases, and 13 bases lay between the germline ends. Germline-derived CDR1 and CDR2 are SGDLS and YYNGEE. CDR3 length equals 15 residues. CDR3 sequence (DNA): TGTGCCAGCAGCGTAGGGCAGGGAGGGATCTATGGCTACACCTTC. It encodes CASSVGQGGIYGYTF.

This clonotype was picked up a small number of times. The chain has TRBV20-1 and TRBJ2-3; D is tentatively TRBD1 or TRBD2 (6 bases each). V lost 5 bases and J 3 bases, leaving 15 bases between the germline ends. The CDR3 is made up of 14 amino acids. The germline V gene encodes CDR1 DFQATT and CDR2 SNEGSKA (reference sequence). The CDR3 DNA follows: TGCAGTGCTGTAGGGGGGCTAGCGACAGATACGCAGTATTTT. Translation gives CSAVGGLATDTQYF.

The J gene is TRBJ2-5, the V gene TRBV20-1; 8 bases match TRBD2. With 5 bases clipped from V and 2 bases from J, the junction kept 10 bases outside the gene matches. The germline V gene has CDR1 DFQATT and CDR2 SNEGSKA (reference sequence). CDR3 length equals 15 residues. CDR3 nucleotides: TGCAGTGCTTCTGTAGCGGGGAACGAACAAGAGACCCAGTACTTC. This sequence encodes CSASVAGNEQETQYF.

V gene TRBV7-2 combines with J gene TRBJ2-3; D unclear. With 5 bases removed from V and 7 bases from J, the gap between germline ends came to 13 bases. From germline, CDR1 is SGHTA and CDR2 FQGNSA. The CDR3 has 13 amino acids. The CDR3 spells CASSPASRNTQYF. CDR3 nucleotide sequence: TGTGCCAGCAGCCCAGCAAGCAGGAATACGCAGTATTTT.

This clonotype was seen more than once but under ten times. The rearrangement joins TRBV30 to TRBJ2-1; maybe TRBD2 (5 bases). The J call may be wrong; the DNA end is better matched by TRBJ2-7. CDR1 is GTSNPN, CDR2 SVGIG, per germline (reference sequence). The CDR3 is made up of 13 amino acids. The CDR3 bases are TGTGCCTGGAGTGTCCCGGGATGGTACGAGCAGTACTTC. It specifies CAWSVPGWYEQYF.

This clonotype was counted between two and nine times. The chain recombines TRBV7-9 with TRBJ1-4, with 9 nucleotides matching TRBD1. This CDR3 region has 14 residues. Germline V lookup: CDR1 SEHNR, CDR2 FQNEAQ (reference sequence). V dropped 5 bases and J dropped 7; count of bases not matched to a gene: 5. The DNA for the CDR3 is TGTGCCAGCAGCCTTCAGACAGGGGGTGAAAAACTGTTTTTT. As protein: CASSLQTGGEKLFF.

J is TRBJ2-3 and V is TRBV2, with 8 bases lining up with TRBD2. The CDR3 covers 12 residues. From germline, CDR1 is SNHLY and CDR2 FYNNEI. V shed 6 bases and J 6 bases; nucleotides not matched to a gene: 2. The CDR3 loop is CASSGTRDTQYF. The CDR3 DNA reads as TGTGCCAGCAGCGGGACTAGGGATACGCAGTATTTT.

The genes are TRBV5-1 and TRBJ2-7, with D unresolved. This CDR3 contains 12 residues. Germline-derived CDR1 and CDR2 are SGHRS and YFSETQ. The V end lost 0 bases, the J end lost 5 bases, and 6 bases lay between the germline ends. The CDR3 DNA follows: TGCGCCAGCAGCTTGGGATACAACGAGCAGTACTTC. Translating gives CASSLGYNEQYF. The full variable domain, completed using reference TRBV5-1 and TRBJ2-7, is KAGVTQTPRYLIKTRGQQVTLSCSPISGHRSVSWYQQTPGQGLQFLFEYFSETQRNKGNFPGRFSGRQFSNSRSEMNVSTLELGDSALYLCASSLGYNEQYFGPGTRLTVT.

This clonotype was picked up many times. The chain combines TRBV7-6 with TRBJ2-5; 12 bases are a match to TRBD1. V gave up 4 bases and J gave up 5 bases; unmatched junction bases: 8. Germline V CDR1 and CDR2: SGHVS, FNYEAQ. The CDR3 sequence is 16 residues long. The CDR3 here is CASSSRGQGATETQYF. DNA for the CDR3: TGTGCCAGCAGCTCTAGGGGACAGGGGGCAACGGAGACCCAGTACTTC.

Only a few counts were recorded for this clonotype. This rearrangement joins TRBV9 to TRBJ1-3; D is unresolved. The V gene's germline CDR1 is SGDLS and CDR2 YYNGEE. The CDR3 contains 15 residues. With 3 bases removed from V and 2 bases from J, the gap between germline ends came to 12 bases. CDR3 amino acids: CASSAVFGAGNTIYF. CDR3 sequence (DNA): TGTGCCAGCAGCGCCGTATTTGGCGCTGGAAACACCATATATTTT.

This clonotype turned up a few times. The chain couples TRBV4-2 to TRBJ1-4; 7 positions agree with TRBD1. Looked up from germline, CDR1 is LGHNA and CDR2 is YNFKEQ. CDR3 size: 14 residues. After removal of 2 bases from V and 8 bases from J, the junction contained 5 bases not matched to a gene. The CDR3 spells CASSQPGTVEKLFF. In nucleotides, the CDR3 is TGTGCCAGCAGCCAACCGGGGACAGTAGAAAAACTGTTTTTT.

The V and J genes are TRBV29-1 and TRBJ2-1; D gene uncertain. Trimming shortened V by 0 bases and J by 8 bases, and 8 bases separated the two germline ends. This CDR3 is built from 12 residues. Per germline, CDR1 SQVTM and CDR2 ANQGSEA. CDR3 residues: CSVEDKTDEQFF. CDR3 DNA sequence: TGCAGCGTTGAAGACAAGACCGATGAGCAGTTCTTC.

In this sample, this clonotype turned up once. The chain employs TRBV5-1 and TRBJ1-6, with D perhaps TRBD1 (5 bases). CDR1 is SGHRS and CDR2 is YFSETQ in the germline V gene. Deletions cut 4 bases from V and 6 bases from J, with 11 bases between. The CDR3 length is 14 residues. The chain's CDR3 is CASSPGGSNSPLHF. The CDR3 DNA reads as TGCGCCAGCAGCCCTGGGGGGTCTAATTCACCCCTCCACTTT.

The chain uses TRBV2 and TRBJ2-2, with D possibly TRBD2 on 6 matching bases. Trimming stripped 8 bases from V and 3 bases from J, with 22 bases between. Germline V CDR1 and CDR2: SNHLY, FYNNEI. There are 17 residues in the CDR3. The CDR3 reads CASHLPGHRRDTGELFF. The CDR3, as DNA: TGTGCCAGCCATCTTCCGGGCCATCGGAGGGACACCGGGGAGCTGTTTTTT.

This clonotype came up a few times. The chain is built from TRBV11-2 and TRBJ2-5; D is tentatively TRBD1 or TRBD2 (7 bases each). TRBJ2-1 explains the end of the DNA better; the J call may be wrong. Germline V gives CDR1 SGHAT, CDR2 FQNNGV. The CDR3 consists of 15 residues. DNA of the CDR3: TGTGCCAGCAGCTTACAGGGGGGACTATACAATGAGCAGTTCTTC. Protein product: CASSLQGGLYNEQFF.

V usage is TRBV7-3 and J usage is TRBJ2-5; a possible D gene is TRBD1 (5 bases). From germline, CDR1 is SGHTA and CDR2 FQGTGA. CDR3 length equals 14 residues. The V end lost 1 base, the J end lost 4 bases, and 10 bases lay between the germline ends. DNA of the CDR3: TGTGCCAGCAGCTTAAGTGGGGCCTCAGAGACCCAGTACTTC. The encoded protein is CASSLSGASETQYF.

Comments on this clonotype: The germline gene is not matched at one end of the junction; a read error may be the cause. This sequence joins TRBV2 and TRBJ1-4; no firm D call. The CDR3 is made up of 13 amino acids. From germline, CDR1 is SNHLY and CDR2 FYNNEI. The CDR3 nucleotides are TGCGCCAGCAGTGAATCCGGACATGAAAAACTGTTTTTT. Translated: CASSESGHEKLFF.

The chain uses TRBV11-2 and TRBJ1-1; 8 bases agree with TRBD1. V was clipped by 7 bases and J by 4 bases; unmatched bases: 5. Germline CDR1 SGHAT, CDR2 FQNNGV. This CDR3 spans 13 amino acids. In DNA form, the CDR3 reads TGTGCCAGCATCCGAACAGGGGGCACTGAAGCTTTCTTT. Its translation: CASIRTGGTEAFF.

The genes are TRBV7-2 and TRBJ2-3, with TRBD2 identical over 7 bases. The V and J ends lost 1 base and 2 bases, in that order; junction bases with no gene match: 6. Germline V gene sequence: CDR1 SGHTA, CDR2 FQGNSA. The CDR3 extends over 16 amino acids. CDR3 loop: CASSLVGGSNTDTQYF. DNA of the CDR3: TGTGCCAGCAGCTTAGTCGGGGGGTCGAACACAGATACGCAGTATTTT.

This clonotype was recorded at least ten times. The rearrangement uses TRBV7-2 and TRBJ2-5; D is ambiguous. Near its end, the DNA agrees better with TRBJ2-7, so the J call may be wrong. CDR3 length: 16 amino acids. Germline V CDR1 and CDR2: SGHTA, FQGNSA. As DNA, the CDR3 is TGTGCCAGCAGCTTATCGTTCGCTGACGCCACCTACGAGCAGTACTTC. Protein product: CASSLSFADATYEQYF.